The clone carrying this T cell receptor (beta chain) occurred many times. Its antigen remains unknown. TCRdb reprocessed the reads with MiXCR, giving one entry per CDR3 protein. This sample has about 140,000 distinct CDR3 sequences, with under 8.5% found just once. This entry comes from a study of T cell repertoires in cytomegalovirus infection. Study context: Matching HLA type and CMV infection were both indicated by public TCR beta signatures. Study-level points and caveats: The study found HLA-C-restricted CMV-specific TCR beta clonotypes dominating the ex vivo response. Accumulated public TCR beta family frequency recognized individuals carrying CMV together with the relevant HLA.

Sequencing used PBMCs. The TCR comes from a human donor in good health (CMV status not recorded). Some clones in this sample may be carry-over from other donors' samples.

CDR3 loop: CAWRPRDRKTYGYTF. Written as DNA, the CDR3 is TGTGCCTGGAGGCCTAGGGACAGGAAGACCTATGGCTACACCTTC. V usage is TRBV30 and J usage is TRBJ1-2, with 8 bases matching TRBD1. The J segment lost 4 bases and the V segment lost 3 bases, leaving 10 bases of the junction unmatched. The germline V gene has CDR1 GTSNPN and CDR2 SVGIG (reference sequence). The CDR3 is made up of 15 amino acids.